The 19 T cell receptor beta chains reported below all come from one sample, sequenced in a study of cytomegalovirus exposure and HLA in healthy donors. PCR primers comprised 60 Vbeta and 13 Jbeta primers. Sequencing used immunoSEQ multiplex PCR; TCRdb keeps in-frame clones, though not all of them. The sample lists about 90,000 clones; about 68% were seen once. The sequenced sample was PBMCs. These receptors all come from a man younger than 40 in good health and CMV-seropositive.

This chain connects TRBV30 to TRBJ2-3, with a weak D call TRBD2 (5 bases). The CDR3 runs 13 residues. Trimming left V 4 bases short and J 2 bases short, with 10 bases between. Germline CDR1 and CDR2: GTSNPN and SVGIG (reference sequence). The DNA for the CDR3 is TGTGCCTGGATTCCCGGGAACACAGATACGCAGTATTTT. Translating it yields CAWIPGNTDTQYF.

The gene calls are TRBV7-2 and TRBJ2-7; possibly TRBD1 for D (5 bases). Looked up from germline, CDR1 is SGHTA and CDR2 is FQGNSA. The CDR3 loop spans 17 amino acids. Trimming took off 4 bases at V and 0 bases at J, with 19 bases between the two ends. For the CDR3, the DNA is TGTGCCAGCAGCTCGATCTTGGACACTCTTGGCTCCTACGAGCAGTACTTC. Its protein product is CASSSILDTLGSYEQYF.

The chain employs TRBV6-1 and TRBJ2-7; TRBD2 agrees at 7 bases. The junction had 8 bases not matched to a gene; V was cut back by 0 bases and J by 3 bases. Germline loops: CDR1 MNHNS, CDR2 SASEGT. The CDR3 extends over 16 amino acids. This chain's CDR3 is CASSEATAGYSYEQYF. The CDR3, as DNA: TGTGCCAGCAGTGAAGCCACAGCGGGATATAGCTACGAGCAGTACTTC.

The chain is built from TRBV9 and TRBJ2-7, with 8 positions matching TRBD2. J was trimmed by 4 bases and V by 4 bases; bases with no gene match: 13. Looked up from germline, CDR1 is SGDLS and CDR2 is YYNGEE. This CDR3 is 16 amino acids long. The CDR3 reads CASSPPPGGAGYEQYF. CDR3 coding DNA: TGTGCCAGCAGCCCACCCCCCGGGGGGGCTGGATACGAGCAGTACTTC.

This clone occurred a few times. The rearrangement uses TRBV2 and TRBJ1-3; D possibly corresponds to TRBD1 (6 bases). Per germline, CDR1 SNHLY and CDR2 FYNNEI. This CDR3 contains 13 residues. The V gene lost 9 bases and the J gene lost 4 bases, with 13 bases spanning the gap. The CDR3: CASEQGPGNTIYF. CDR3 DNA sequence: TGTGCCAGTGAACAGGGTCCCGGAAACACCATATATTTT.

The rearrangement uses TRBV6-5 and TRBJ2-3; 11 nucleotides match TRBD2. CDR3 length: 16 amino acids. Unmatched junction bases numbered 3, after V lost 4 bases and J lost 0 bases. The germline gives CDR1 MNHEY, CDR2 SVGAGI. The CDR3 nucleotides read TGTGCCAGCAGTTCACTAGCGGGGGTAAGCACAGATACGCAGTATTTT. Protein product: CASSSLAGVSTDTQYF.

This chain uses TRBV29-1 with TRBJ2-7; TRBD2 matches 10 bases. The CDR3 is 14 amino acids. Germline values: CDR1 SQVTM, CDR2 ANQGSEA. The J segment lost 1 base and the V segment lost 4 bases, leaving 4 bases of the junction unmatched. In DNA, the CDR3 is TGCAGCGTTGGGACTAGCGGCTTGTCCTACGAGCAGTACTTC. Protein sequence: CSVGTSGLSYEQYF.

The chain recombines TRBV5-4 with TRBJ2-5; TRBD2 matches at 8 bases. Germline assignment: CDR1 SGHNT and CDR2 YYREEE (reference sequence). The CDR3 runs to 15 residues. The trim removed 5 bases at V and 4 bases at J, leaving 10 bases unmatched. The CDR3 coding sequence is TGTGCCAGCAGTCCCGGCCGGGGGGGGCGAGAGACCCAGTACTTC. This gives the protein CASSPGRGGRETQYF.

V gene TRBV6-1 combines with J gene TRBJ1-4, with D possibly TRBD1 on 5 matching bases. V lost 7 bases and J 3 bases, leaving 12 bases between the germline ends. There are 14 residues in the CDR3. Germline V gene data show CDR1 as MNHNS and CDR2 as SASEGT. Here the CDR3 reads CASTIQASNEKLFF. As DNA, the CDR3 is TGTGCCAGCACCATACAGGCATCTAATGAAAAACTGTTTTTT.

CDR3 DNA: TGTGCCAGCAGCTCCAATCCAGGGTCTGGAAACACCATATATTTT. It encodes CASSSNPGSGNTIYF. The chain combines TRBV7-3 with TRBJ1-3, with a possible D match to TRBD1 (5 bases). CDR3 length: 15 amino acids. V was trimmed by 4 bases and J by 1 base, leaving 11 bases between them. Germline assignment: CDR1 SGHTA and CDR2 FQGTGA.

This sequence joins TRBV30 and TRBJ1-4; no clear D. V lost 0 bases and J lost 5, with 10 bases in between. Per germline, CDR1 GTSNPN and CDR2 SVGIG (reference sequence). The CDR3 consists of 14 residues. The CDR3 reads CAWSVKRRNEKLFF. The CDR3 DNA follows: TGTGCCTGGAGTGTAAAACGGAGAAATGAAAAACTGTTTTTT.

This clone was picked up many times. V gene TRBV7-3 combines with J gene TRBJ1-1; D unresolved. Germline CDR1 SGHTA, CDR2 FQGTGA. Trimming removed 5 bases at V and 5 bases at J, with 12 bases between. The CDR3 is made up of 13 amino acids. The CDR3, as DNA: TGTGCCAGCAGCCGTACCCTTCAGACTGAAGCTTTCTTT. This gives the protein CASSRTLQTEAFF.

The table lists this clone with a few counts. V gene TRBV6-5 combines with J gene TRBJ2-7; 9 nucleotides agree with TRBD1. The germline CDR1 and CDR2 sequences are MNHEY and SVGAGI. Losses at the gene ends were 7 bases for V and 9 bases for J; bases not matched to a gene: 10. This CDR3 spans 13 amino acids. CDR3 region: CASTPDRGSGQYF. CDR3 DNA sequence: TGTGCCAGCACCCCGGACAGGGGCTCTGGGCAGTACTTC.

This clone has just a few counts. The CDR3 spells CASSYTTGEAFF. For the CDR3, the DNA is TGTGCCAGCAGTTACACAACAGGGGAAGCTTTCTTT. V usage is TRBV6-5 and J usage is TRBJ1-1; D is perhaps TRBD1 (6 bases). This CDR3 region has 12 residues. V was trimmed by 2 bases and J by 8 bases, leaving 9 bases between them. Germline assignment: CDR1 MNHEY and CDR2 SVGAGI.

V and J are TRBV6-6 and TRBJ1-5; D gene ambiguous. This CDR3 has 14 amino acids. Germline V gene lookup returns CDR1 MNHNY and CDR2 SVGAGI (reference sequence). The V and J ends lost 2 bases and 5 bases respectively, with 10 bases between them. CDR3 in amino acids: CASSYMESDQPQHF. Here the CDR3 DNA reads TGTGCCAGCAGTTACATGGAGTCGGATCAGCCCCAGCATTTT.

CDR3: CASSPSTQLAGGGRETQYF. The CDR3 DNA reads as TGTGCCAGCAGCCCATCAACCCAGCTAGCGGGGGGGGGAAGAGAGACCCAGTACTTC. V is TRBV7-2 and J is TRBJ2-5; 12 positions agree with TRBD2. The germline V gene encodes CDR1 SGHTA and CDR2 FQGNSA. The ends lost 5 bases at V and 4 bases at J; junction bases unmatched: 17. The CDR3 loop spans 19 amino acids.

The chain couples TRBV6-5 to TRBJ2-2; no clear D gene. Trimming cost V 0 bases and J 1 base, with 3 bases left between them. CDR1 is MNHEY, CDR2 SVGAGI, per germline. The CDR3 runs 14 residues. The CDR3 region is CASSYSRNTGELFF. The CDR3 DNA sequence: TGTGCCAGCAGTTACTCTCGGAACACCGGGGAGCTGTTTTTT.

J is TRBJ1-1 and V is TRBV6-1, with TRBD1 as a possible D gene (6 bases). Trimming stripped 6 bases from V and 4 bases from J, with 12 bases between. The V gene's germline CDR1 is MNHNS and CDR2 SASEGT. The CDR3 spans 13 residues. CDR3 loop: CASSPQGTTEAFF. CDR3 DNA sequence: TGTGCCAGCAGCCCACAGGGAACCACTGAAGCTTTCTTT.

This clone was picked up one time. The genes are TRBV2 and TRBJ2-7, with 11 positions matching TRBD1. Per the germline V gene, CDR1 is SNHLY and CDR2 is FYNNEI. Trimming at V came to 4 bases and at J to 0 bases, leaving 2 bases not matched to a gene. The CDR3 loop spans 15 amino acids. The CDR3 DNA follows: TGTGCCAGCAGTGTCGGGACAGGGGGCTCCTACGAGCAGTACTTC. Translating gives CASSVGTGGSYEQYF.